The entry below gives a single T cell receptor (beta chain) sequence along with its context. The sample belongs to a study of a mutant IDH1 vaccine in newly diagnosed glioma. Specified time point: baseline, week 1 (first vaccination visit). As to treatment: pre-vaccination baseline after standard-of-care therapy. The data were produced by immunoSEQ multiplex PCR, yet TCRdb's version contains in-frame clones alone and is incomplete. The table has 85,000 to 100,000 clones, roughly 90% seen once. The CDR3 contains 12 residues. Germline V gene lookup returns CDR1 MDHEN and CDR2 SYDVKM. The germline V and J ends were trimmed by 4 bases and 8 bases, with 10 bases remaining between them.

The chain carries TRBV28 and TRBJ2-3; D is undetermined. The origin of this receptor is a woman between 50 and 59 years old with glioma. The specimen comprised PBMCs, sampled from a glioma patient treated with radiotherapy, temozolomide or both. In DNA, the CDR3 is TGTGCCAGCAGTTCTTCAATGGTTACGCAGTATTTT. Protein: CASSSSMVTQYF.